This T cell receptor beta chain appears in the sequencing data of a study of T cells and Merkel cell carcinoma outcomes. Study-wide results and limits: Repertoire plus T-cell density reportedly predicted Merkel cell carcinoma outcomes.

As concerns this clone: The antigen is undetermined.

Germline V CDR1 and CDR2: SQVTM, ANQGSEA. The CDR3 consists of 10 residues. Trimming shortened V by 6 bases and J by 8 bases, and 10 bases separated the two germline ends. Produced via immunoSEQ multiplex PCR; TCRdb's table is partial and in-frame only. The profile covers 9,000 or so clones, with roughly 80% appearing a single time and around 2.5% taken by the ten largest. Source material: tumor tissue from Merkel cell carcinoma. The source is a human donor with Merkel cell carcinoma. The chain uses TRBV29-1 and TRBJ2-5, with TRBD2 as a possible D gene (6 bases). CDR3 nucleotide sequence: TGCAGCGTCGAGGGACTCACCCAGTACTTC. Its protein is CSVEGLTQYF.